Presented here are 14 T cell receptor beta chains from one specimen sequenced in a study of CD8+ T cells in alopecia areata. Extracted RNA was reverse transcribed, and the resulting cDNA served as sequencing template. Measured with immunoSEQ multiplex PCR; TCRdb has only the in-frame clones, and not every one. The data hold approximately 100,000 clones, with around 60% observed a single time. Treatment meaning: oral pan-JAK inhibitor, 5-10 mg twice daily. The material was CD8+ T cells sorted from blood, obtained at approximately week 55, from a patient treated with tofacitinib. These receptors were taken from a human donor with alopecia areata.

This clone was seen only a few times. The chain has TRBV30 and TRBJ2-2; D perhaps matches TRBD2 (5 bases). Germline lookup yields CDR1 GTSNPN and CDR2 SVGIG (reference sequence). The CDR3 length is 15 residues. V dropped 3 bases and J dropped 7 bases, with 18 bases sitting between them. CDR3 DNA: TGTGCCTGGAGCCCCGGACTGGGCGGTAGCGGGGAGCTGTTTTTT. It specifies CAWSPGLGGSGELFF.

J is TRBJ1-1 and V is TRBV6-5, with no clear D. Germline V gives CDR1 MNHEY, CDR2 SVGAGI. The CDR3 sequence is 11 residues long. V lost 6 bases and J 8 bases, leaving 10 bases between the germline ends. CDR3 in amino acids: CASRDSAEAFF. The CDR3 DNA is TGTGCCAGCAGGGACTCAGCGGAAGCTTTCTTT.

The chain employs TRBV27 and TRBJ2-7; TRBD1 matches at 7 bases. The CDR3 runs to 14 residues. The V segment lost 3 bases and the J segment 2 bases; nucleotides outside the gene matches: 4. The germline V gene has CDR1 MNHEY and CDR2 SMNVEV (reference sequence). In DNA, the CDR3 is TGTGCCAGCAGTTTTTTGGGACAGCCCTACGAGCAGTACTTC. Translated: CASSFLGQPYEQYF.

The genes are TRBV9 and TRBJ2-7; 8 bases align to TRBD1. Looked up from germline, CDR1 is SGDLS and CDR2 is YYNGEE. Trimming cost V 3 bases and J 2 bases; bases outside gene matches: 13. This CDR3 region has 17 residues. The CDR3 DNA reads TGTGCCAGCAGCGGAGACCCAGGACAGGGAAGGACCTACGAGCAGTACTTC. Residues: CASSGDPGQGRTYEQYF.

The gene calls are TRBV11-3 and TRBJ2-1; tentative D call: TRBD2 (7 bases). Germline V gene data show CDR1 as SGHNT and CDR2 as YENEEA. This CDR3 is built from 16 residues. The germline V and J ends were trimmed by 5 bases and 1 base, with 15 bases remaining between them. The CDR3 DNA reads TGTGCCAGCAGCCCCCGAGGGGGGGGATCCTACAATGAGCAGTTCTTC. This encodes CASSPRGGGSYNEQFF.

This clone was picked up a small number of times. The J gene is TRBJ2-1, the V gene TRBV13; TRBD2 matches 8 bases. The V segment lost 1 base and the J segment 3 bases; nucleotides outside the gene matches: 2. In germline, CDR1 is PRHDT, CDR2 FYEKMQ (reference sequence). There are 15 residues in the CDR3. CDR3 DNA: TGTGCCAGCAGCTTAGTACGGGGGGGCTACAATGAGCAGTTCTTC. As protein: CASSLVRGGYNEQFF.

The V and J genes are TRBV4-2 and TRBJ2-7; no firm D call. V dropped 1 base and J dropped 5 bases, with 3 bases sitting between them. The CDR3 totals 11 residues. CDR1 and CDR2 from the germline V gene are LGHNA and YNFKEQ. The CDR3 sequence is CASSQGNEQYF. CDR3 nucleotides: TGTGCCAGCAGCCAAGGGAACGAGCAGTACTTC.

The chain carries TRBV5-6 and TRBJ2-3, with D tentatively TRBD1 (5 bases). From germline, CDR1 is SGHDT and CDR2 YYEEEE. CDR3 size: 14 residues. Trimming removed 5 bases from V and 3 bases from J, with 13 bases in between. CDR3 coding DNA: TGTGCCAGCAGGTGGGGCAGCACTACAGATACGCAGTATTTT. Its translation: CASRWGSTTDTQYF.

This clone was observed a handful of times. The chain carries TRBV30 and TRBJ1-2, with D tentatively TRBD1 (5 bases). The V end was cut by 2 bases, the J end by 10 bases, with 14 bases between. Germline assignment: CDR1 GTSNPN and CDR2 SVGIG (reference sequence). The CDR3 has 12 residues. The DNA of the CDR3 is TGTGCCTGGAGTTCCCAGGGCGGGGACTACACCTTC. This sequence encodes CAWSSQGGDYTF.

This clone was detected only a few times. The V call is TRBV5-1, the J call TRBJ1-2; maybe TRBD1 (5 bases). CDR1 and CDR2 (germline): SGHRS, YFSETQ. CDR3 length: 14 residues. The V end lost 4 bases, the J end lost 3 bases, and 13 bases lay between the germline ends. The CDR3 DNA is TGCGCCAGCAGCACCCGCGGGGCTTACTATGGCTACACCTTC. It is translated as CASSTRGAYYGYTF.

The genes are TRBV6-1 and TRBJ2-2, with D tentatively TRBD2 (6 bases). Germline CDR1 reads MNHNS; CDR2 reads SASEGT. Trimming stripped 5 bases from V and 8 bases from J, with 18 bases between. The CDR3 has 15 residues. CDR3 sequence reads: CASSLAANHQGELFF. The CDR3 DNA follows: TGTGCCAGCAGTTTAGCGGCGAACCATCAGGGGGAGCTGTTTTTT.

This clone was recorded a few times. This rearrangement joins TRBV30 to TRBJ2-3, with 9 bases matching TRBD2. V was pared by 7 bases and J by 1 base, with 3 bases of the junction left unmatched. There are 13 residues in the CDR3. CDR1 is GTSNPN, CDR2 SVGIG, per germline (reference sequence). CDR3 bases: TGTGCCTTTCGGACTAGCGGCACAGATACGCAGTATTTT. It codes for CAFRTSGTDTQYF.

The sample holds a few counts of this clone. The J gene is TRBJ2-4, the V gene TRBV7-9, with 7 bases lining up with TRBD1. The CDR3 runs 13 residues. Germline lookup yields CDR1 SEHNR and CDR2 FQNEAQ (reference sequence). The V and J ends lost 5 bases and 4 bases, in that order; junction bases with no gene match: 2. The CDR3 region is CASSPGQKNIQYF. In DNA, the CDR3 is TGTGCCAGCAGCCCGGGACAGAAAAACATTCAGTACTTC.

The chain uses TRBV18 and TRBJ2-5; D uncertain. Trimming left V 3 bases short and J 2 bases short, with 10 bases between. The CDR3 extends over 14 amino acids. Germline CDR1 reads KGHSH; CDR2 reads LQKENI. For the CDR3, the DNA is TGTGCCAGCTCACCCGGGCGACTTCAAGAGACCCAGTACTTC. It encodes CASSPGRLQETQYF.